These 13 T cell receptor beta chains share one sample of origin, sequenced in a study of identical twins. TCRdb re-analysed the 5' RACE reads in MiXCR, keeping a single row per CDR3 protein. The sample yields fewer than 650,000 distinct CDR3 sequences, 9% to 10% seen once. This same sample was also taken into another study, of yellow fever vaccine responses in identical twins.

The specimen was PBMCs. The receptors stem from a woman between 18 and 29 years old in good health.

This clonotype was seen only a few times. The rearrangement joins TRBV6-5 to TRBJ2-5; perhaps TRBD1 as D (5 bases). From germline, CDR1 is MNHEY and CDR2 SVGAGI. Trimming shortened V by 2 bases and J by 2 bases, and 9 bases separated the two germline ends. The CDR3 contains 14 residues. CDR3 in DNA: TGTGCCAGCAGTTACAGGACAATACAAGAGACCCAGTACTTC. It encodes CASSYRTIQETQYF.

This sequence joins TRBV5-5 and TRBJ2-1; 8 bases fit TRBD2. Germline V gene lookup returns CDR1 SGHKS and CDR2 YYEKEE (reference sequence). The J segment lost 6 bases and the V segment lost 0 bases, leaving 8 bases of the junction unmatched. This CDR3 region has 16 residues. The CDR3 protein is CASSLASGLGGNEQFF. In DNA, the CDR3 is TGTGCCAGCAGCTTGGCTTCGGGACTAGGGGGCAATGAGCAGTTCTTC.

CDR3: CASITPGNTEAFF. DNA of the CDR3: TGTGCCAGCATTACCCCAGGAAACACTGAAGCTTTCTTT. This chain connects TRBV6-5 to TRBJ1-1; D unresolved. Germline CDR1 reads MNHEY; CDR2 reads SVGAGI. The CDR3 totals 13 residues. The V end was cut by 7 bases, the J end by 2 bases, with 11 bases between.

This clonotype was observed a few times. The J gene is TRBJ2-7, the V gene TRBV3-1, with 8 bases matching TRBD1. V shed 3 bases and J 1 base; nucleotides not matched to a gene: 5. The CDR3 is made up of 15 amino acids. CDR1 LGHDT and CDR2 YNNKEL come from the germline V gene (reference sequence). The CDR3, as DNA: TGTGCCAGCAGCCAGGAGGGACAGGAGTCCTACGAGCAGTACTTC. Amino acid sequence: CASSQEGQESYEQYF.

This chain links TRBV20-1 with TRBJ2-2, with 7 positions matching TRBD1. Trimming took 5 bases from V and 5 from J; bases not matched to a gene: 8. CDR1 and CDR2 from the germline V gene are DFQATT and SNEGSKA (reference sequence). CDR3 length equals 14 residues. The CDR3: CSAYQLQGTGELFF. CDR3 nucleotides: TGCAGTGCTTATCAATTACAGGGGACCGGGGAGCTGTTTTTT.

This clonotype was counted at least ten times. The genes are TRBV7-9 and TRBJ2-3, with 7 positions matching TRBD1. The CDR3 extends over 14 amino acids. J gave up 1 base and V 5 bases, and 3 bases lay outside the gene matches. Looked up from germline, CDR1 is SEHNR and CDR2 is FQNEAQ (reference sequence). CDR3 sequence (DNA): TGTGCCAGCAGCGTTACAGGGGGCACAGATACGCAGTATTTT. Encoded protein: CASSVTGGTDTQYF.

In this sample, this clonotype turned up many times. The genes are TRBV6-5 and TRBJ2-1; D may be TRBD2 (5 bases). The CDR3 loop spans 14 amino acids. Germline loops: CDR1 MNHEY, CDR2 SVGAGI. Trimming removed 3 bases from V and 11 bases from J, with 17 bases in between. The CDR3 nucleotides read TGTGCCAGCAGTTATGATGTAACGGGGTCGAAGCAGTTCTTC. It encodes CASSYDVTGSKQFF.

This clonotype came up a few times. The chain recombines TRBV20-1 with TRBJ2-7; D might be TRBD1 or TRBD2, each matching 5 bases. V shed 0 bases and J shed 3 bases, with 15 bases lying between them. Germline V CDR1 and CDR2: DFQATT, SNEGSKA (reference sequence). This CDR3 is 15 amino acids long. The CDR3 region is CSARDGAGTVYEQYF. For the CDR3, the DNA is TGCAGTGCTAGAGATGGAGCCGGGACCGTCTACGAGCAGTACTTC.

The chain is built from TRBV7-9 and TRBJ2-1; 8 nucleotides agree with TRBD1. With V trimmed by 5 bases and J by 0 bases, 3 bases remained unmatched. The CDR3 is 15 residues long. Germline loops: CDR1 SEHNR, CDR2 FQNEAQ (reference sequence). CDR3 in amino acids: CASSPTGASYNEQFF. CDR3 DNA: TGTGCCAGCAGCCCGACAGGGGCCTCCTACAATGAGCAGTTCTTC.

This clonotype was found many times. The chain combines TRBV11-2 with TRBJ2-5; 10 bases align to TRBD2. The trim removed 5 bases at V and 4 bases at J, leaving 16 bases unmatched. This CDR3 is 18 amino acids long. Germline values: CDR1 SGHAT, CDR2 FQNNGV. CDR3 loop: CASSPFSSGGVKGETQYF. In nucleotides, the CDR3 is TGTGCCAGCAGCCCATTTTCCAGCGGGGGGGTGAAGGGAGAGACCCAGTACTTC.

This clonotype was seen only a few times. The gene calls are TRBV7-9 and TRBJ2-7; D might be TRBD1 (6 bases). The germline V gene has CDR1 SEHNR and CDR2 FQNEAQ (reference sequence). This CDR3 has 14 residues. V lost 6 bases, J lost 5 bases, and 17 bases lay in between. CDR3 DNA: TGTGCCAGCAGGATACAGGGTTCGACCGACGAGCAGTACTTC. Translating it yields CASRIQGSTDEQYF.

This clonotype has just a few counts. The chain has TRBV27 and TRBJ2-1; 11 nucleotides line up with TRBD2. CDR1 is MNHEY, CDR2 SMNVEV, per germline (reference sequence). Trimming took 3 bases from V and 9 from J; bases not matched to a gene: 7. The CDR3 is made up of 15 amino acids. CDR3 in DNA: TGTGCCAGCAGTTTGAATAGCGGGAGGGCCGGTGAGCAGTTCTTC. This codes for CASSLNSGRAGEQFF.

This clonotype has just a few counts. The chain recombines TRBV4-1 with TRBJ2-5; D gene ambiguous. This CDR3 contains 13 residues. Germline V CDR1 and CDR2: MGHRA, YSYEKL. Trimming took off 1 base at V and 5 bases at J, with 8 bases between the two ends. CDR3: CASSQGPWETQYF. CDR3 nucleotides: TGCGCCAGCAGCCAAGGACCATGGGAGACCCAGTACTTC.